The 17 T cell receptor beta chains given below trace back to one sample, sequenced in a study of shared clonotypes between healthy human individuals. Here immunoSEQ multiplex PCR was the method, and the copy in TCRdb shows in-frame clones only, minus some. The sample contains around 1.6 million clones, nearly 99% of which appear only once. Sequencing input: naive CD4+ T cells sorted from blood. Subset denoted: CD45RA+ positively selected. These receptors were collected from a man aged 25 to 40 in good health.

The V gene is TRBV5-5, the J gene TRBJ1-1; no definite D call. This CDR3 comprises 14 residues. Germline loops: CDR1 SGHKS, CDR2 YYEKEE (reference sequence). Trimming removed 0 bases from V and 1 base from J, with 7 bases in between. CDR3 sequence: CASSLGRRNTEAFF. The CDR3 region has the DNA TGTGCCAGCAGCTTGGGACGGAGGAACACTGAAGCTTTCTTT.

Only one count was recorded for this clone. V is TRBV5-1 and J is TRBJ2-1; the D is unclear. V gave up 1 base and J gave up 2 bases, with 19 bases separating them. The germline gives CDR1 SGHRS, CDR2 YFSETQ. The CDR3 is made up of 18 amino acids. The CDR3 protein is CASSLTSSSAITYNEQFF. The DNA of the CDR3 is TGCGCCAGCAGCTTGACTTCCAGTTCAGCTATAACCTACAATGAGCAGTTCTTC.

The chain carries TRBV2 and TRBJ2-1; no definite D call. Trimming removed 5 bases at V and 10 bases at J, with 9 bases between. CDR3 length: 11 amino acids. Germline CDR1 reads SNHLY; CDR2 reads FYNNEI. CDR3 sequence (DNA): TGTGCCAGCAGTACACCAAGGGAGCAGTTCTTC. It codes for CASSTPREQFF. Combining the CDR3 with reference TRBV2 and TRBJ2-1 gives the whole variable domain EPEVTQTPSHQVTQMGQEVILRCVPISNHLYFYWYRQILGQKVEFLVSFYNNEISEKSEIFDDQFSVERPDGSNFTLKIRSTKLEDSAMYFCASSTPREQFFGPGTRLTVL.

V and J are TRBV9 and TRBJ2-3; D ambiguous. The CDR3 has 12 residues. The V gene lost 3 bases and the J gene lost 6 bases, with 8 bases spanning the gap. Germline V gene lookup returns CDR1 SGDLS and CDR2 YYNGEE. The DNA of the CDR3 is TGTGCCAGCAGCGACCTTTCGGATACGCAGTATTTT. This codes for CASSDLSDTQYF.

The J gene is TRBJ1-4, the V gene TRBV30, with D maybe TRBD1 (5 bases). V lost 5 bases and J 4 bases, leaving 11 bases between the germline ends. The CDR3 totals 13 residues. The germline gives CDR1 GTSNPN, CDR2 SVGIG (reference sequence). The CDR3 reads CAWSDSYNEKLFF. The DNA of the CDR3 is TGTGCCTGGTCCGACAGCTATAATGAAAAACTGTTTTTT.

V gene TRBV7-8 combines with J gene TRBJ2-1; D is tentatively TRBD1 or TRBD2 (5 bases each). Germline V lookup: CDR1 SGHVS, CDR2 FQNEAQ. The CDR3 loop spans 14 amino acids. V lost 2 bases to trimming and J lost 8 bases, with 13 bases between them. CDR3 sequence: CASSLLMGDHEQFF. For the CDR3, the DNA is TGTGCCAGCAGCTTACTCATGGGGGACCATGAGCAGTTCTTC.

This clone was seen a single time. The rearrangement uses TRBV5-8 and TRBJ1-2; 9 bases match TRBD1. Unmatched junction bases numbered 9, after V lost 0 bases and J lost 0 bases. Germline V CDR1 and CDR2: SGHTS, YDEGEE. This CDR3 region has 18 residues. The CDR3 sequence: CASSLGPAQGATNYGYTF. The CDR3 DNA sequence: TGTGCCAGCAGCTTGGGCCCCGCACAGGGGGCGACTAACTATGGCTACACCTTC.

The chain uses TRBV19 and TRBJ2-1; 8 bases are shared with TRBD2. V trimming: 1 base; J trimming: 4 bases; junction bases outside the gene matches: 9. CDR1 is LNHDA and CDR2 is SQIVND in the germline V gene (reference sequence). CDR3 size: 17 residues. CDR3 nucleotides: TGTGCCAGTAGTATAGCAACGTCTAGCGGGTGGTACAATGAGCAGTTCTTC. Residues: CASSIATSSGWYNEQFF.

This chain links TRBV5-1 with TRBJ2-5; 11 bases map to TRBD2. The CDR3 covers 15 residues. CDR1 SGHRS and CDR2 YFSETQ come from the germline V gene. V dropped 2 bases and J dropped 4; count of bases not matched to a gene: 4. The CDR3 loop reads CASSLGGTSGETQYF. CDR3 nucleotides: TGCGCCAGCAGCTTAGGGGGGACTAGCGGAGAGACCCAGTACTTC.

The chain combines TRBV2 with TRBJ2-1, with 11 bases identical to TRBD2. CDR1 and CDR2 (germline): SNHLY, FYNNEI. J was trimmed by 6 bases and V by 5 bases; bases with no gene match: 3. The CDR3 has 14 residues. CDR3 protein: CASSRTSGSNEQFF. CDR3 in DNA: TGTGCCAGCAGTAGGACTAGCGGGTCCAATGAGCAGTTCTTC.

This clone was seen once. CDR3 protein: CASSQGQGAGELFF. CDR3 nucleotides: TGCGCCAGCAGCCAAGGACAGGGTGCCGGGGAGCTGTTTTTT. The gene calls are TRBV4-1 and TRBJ2-2; TRBD1 matches at 7 bases. The CDR3 consists of 14 residues. Germline V CDR1 and CDR2: MGHRA, YSYEKL. Unmatched junction bases numbered 2, after V lost 1 base and J lost 6 bases.

The gene calls are TRBV29-1 and TRBJ2-3; 11 nucleotides align to TRBD2. The CDR3 is made up of 16 amino acids. The V and J ends lost 4 bases and 4 bases, in that order; junction bases with no gene match: 10. The germline V gene has CDR1 SQVTM and CDR2 ANQGSEA. DNA for the CDR3: TGCAGCGTTGTAGCGGGAGGGGGGATTGGGCCAGATACGCAGTATTTT. Translation: CSVVAGGGIGPDTQYF.

The J gene is TRBJ1-1, the V gene TRBV30, with 8 bases identical to TRBD1. The CDR3 covers 12 residues. Trimming at V came to 1 base and at J to 8 bases, leaving 3 bases not matched to a gene. Germline V gene sequence: CDR1 GTSNPN, CDR2 SVGIG (reference sequence). CDR3 DNA: TGTGCCTGGAGTGACCGACAGGGGGAAGCTTTCTTT. Translating gives CAWSDRQGEAFF. The complete variable domain, with remaining parts taken from reference TRBV30 and TRBJ1-1, reads SQTIHQWPATLVQPVGSPLSLECTVEGTSNPNLYWYRQAAGRGLQLLFYSVGIGQISSEVPQNLSASRPQDRQFILSSKKLLLSDSGFYLCAWSDRQGEAFFGQGTRLTVV.

The chain has TRBV18 and TRBJ1-1; no firm D call. The CDR3 length is 14 residues. CDR1 is KGHSH, CDR2 LQKENI, per germline. V gave up 0 bases and J gave up 4 bases, with 9 bases separating them. The CDR3 reads CASSPPSRATEAFF. In DNA, the CDR3 is TGTGCCAGCTCACCACCGAGTCGAGCCACTGAAGCTTTCTTT.

The table lists this clone with a count of one. This chain uses TRBV7-9 with TRBJ2-2; TRBD2 matches at 10 bases. The V gene's germline CDR1 is SEHNR and CDR2 FQNEAQ (reference sequence). This CDR3 has 17 residues. V shed 5 bases and J 7 bases; nucleotides not matched to a gene: 13. DNA for the CDR3: TGTGCCAGCAGCAAAAGACTAGCGGGTAATTTCGGCGGGGAGCTGTTTTTT. It translates to CASSKRLAGNFGGELFF.

This clone was detected only once. V usage is TRBV2 and J usage is TRBJ1-1, with 9 bases matching TRBD1. This CDR3 has 13 residues. CDR1 is SNHLY and CDR2 is FYNNEI in the germline V gene. J was trimmed by 1 base and V by 7 bases; bases with no gene match: 1. CDR3 DNA sequence: TGTGCCAGCACACAGGGGGCGAACACTGAAGCTTTCTTT. Its protein product is CASTQGANTEAFF.

The V call is TRBV6-5, the J call TRBJ2-1; TRBD2 aligns across 8 bases. J gave up 2 bases and V 6 bases, and 6 bases lay outside the gene matches. The CDR3 contains 15 residues. Germline loops: CDR1 MNHEY, CDR2 SVGAGI. The CDR3 loop reads CASRITSGTYNEQFF. The CDR3 coding sequence is TGTGCCAGCAGAATTACTAGCGGAACCTACAATGAGCAGTTCTTC.